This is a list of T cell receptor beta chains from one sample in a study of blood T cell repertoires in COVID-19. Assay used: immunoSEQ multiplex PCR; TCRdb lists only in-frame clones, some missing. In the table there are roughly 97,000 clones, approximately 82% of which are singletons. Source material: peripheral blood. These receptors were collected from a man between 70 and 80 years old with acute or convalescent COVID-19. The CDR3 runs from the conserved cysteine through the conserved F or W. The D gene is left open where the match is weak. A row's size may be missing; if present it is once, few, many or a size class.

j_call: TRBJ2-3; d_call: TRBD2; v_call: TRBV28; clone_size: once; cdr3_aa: CASSLLAGGPLKDTQYF; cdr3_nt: TGTGCCAGCAGTTTGCTAGCGGGAGGGCCGTTGAAAGATACGCAGTATTTT
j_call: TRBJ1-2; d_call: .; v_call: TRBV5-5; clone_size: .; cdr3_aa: CASSKGETNYGYTF; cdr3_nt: TGTGCCAGCAGCAAAGGAGAGACTAACTATGGCTACACCTTC
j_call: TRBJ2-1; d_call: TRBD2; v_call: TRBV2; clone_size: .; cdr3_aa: CASSGLAGAYNEQFF; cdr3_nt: TGTGCCAGCAGCGGACTAGCGGGGGCCTACAATGAGCAGTTCTTC
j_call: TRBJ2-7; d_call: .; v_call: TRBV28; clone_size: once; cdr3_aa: CASLGLGYEQYF; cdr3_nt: TGTGCCAGCCTGGGTCTAGGCTACGAGCAGTACTTC
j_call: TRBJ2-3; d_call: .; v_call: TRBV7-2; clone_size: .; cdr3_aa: CASSLEGRGDTDTQYF; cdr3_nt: TGTGCCAGCAGCTTAGAGGGGAGGGGGGACACAGATACGCAGTATTTT
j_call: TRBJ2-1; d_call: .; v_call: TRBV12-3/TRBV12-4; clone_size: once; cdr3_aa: CASSLGAEQFF; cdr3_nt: TGTGCCAGCAGTCTAGGAGCGGAGCAGTTCTTC
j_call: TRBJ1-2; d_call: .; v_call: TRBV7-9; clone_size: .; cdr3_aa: CASSLDTLYGYTF; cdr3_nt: TGTGCCAGCAGCTTAGACACCCTCTATGGCTACACCTTC
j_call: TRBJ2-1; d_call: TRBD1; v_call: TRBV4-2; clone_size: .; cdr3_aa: CASSQEPQGGQGVSSEQFF; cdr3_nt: TGTGCCAGCAGCCAAGAACCTCAGGGAGGACAGGGGGTTTCGAGTGAGCAGTTCTTC
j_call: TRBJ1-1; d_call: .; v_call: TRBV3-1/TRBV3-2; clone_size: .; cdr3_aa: CASSLGRSGEAFF; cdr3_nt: TGTGCCAGCAGCCTCGGGAGGTCAGGAGAAGCTTTCTTT
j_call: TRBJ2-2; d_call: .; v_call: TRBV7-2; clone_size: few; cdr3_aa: CASSQGGVSGELFF; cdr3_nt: TGTGCCAGCAGCCAAGGGGGAGTTAGCGGGGAGCTGTTTTTT
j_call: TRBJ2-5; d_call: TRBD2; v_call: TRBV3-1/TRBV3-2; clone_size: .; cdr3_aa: CASSRGTSKEAQYF; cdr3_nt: TGTGCCAGCAGCCGGGGGACTAGTAAGGAGGCCCAGTACTTC
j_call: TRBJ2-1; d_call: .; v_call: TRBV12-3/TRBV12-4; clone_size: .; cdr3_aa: CASTPWSLHEQFF; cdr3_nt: TGTGCCAGCACACCCTGGAGCTTGCATGAGCAGTTCTTC
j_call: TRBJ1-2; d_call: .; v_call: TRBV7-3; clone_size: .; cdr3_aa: CASSLRPGGTYGYTF; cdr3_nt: TGTGCCAGCAGCTTAAGGCCCGGCGGTACCTATGGCTACACCTTC
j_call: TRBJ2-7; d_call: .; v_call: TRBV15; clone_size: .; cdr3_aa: CATSGRLLSYEQYF; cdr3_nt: TGTGCCACCAGCGGAAGACTATTATCCTACGAGCAGTACTTC
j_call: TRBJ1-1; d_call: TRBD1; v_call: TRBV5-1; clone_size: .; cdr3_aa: CASSPGTGRFF; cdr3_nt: TGCGCCAGCAGCCCTGGGACAGGCCGTTTCTTT
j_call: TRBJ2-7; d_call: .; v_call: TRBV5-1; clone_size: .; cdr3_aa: CASSLVVSYEQYF; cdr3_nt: TGCGCCAGCAGCTTGGTAGTTTCCTACGAGCAGTACTTC
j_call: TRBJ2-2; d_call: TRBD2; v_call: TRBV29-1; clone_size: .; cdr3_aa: CSVSGGADTGELFF; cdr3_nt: TGCAGCGTCTCGGGGGGGGCGGACACCGGGGAGCTGTTTTTT
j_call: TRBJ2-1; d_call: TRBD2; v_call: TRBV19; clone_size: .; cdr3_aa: CASSSLAGPSYNEQFF; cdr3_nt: TGTGCCAGTAGTAGCCTAGCGGGCCCATCCTACAATGAGCAGTTCTTC
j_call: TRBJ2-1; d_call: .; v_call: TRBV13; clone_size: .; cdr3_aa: CASSLRRGESYNEQFF; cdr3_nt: TGTGCCAGCAGCTTAAGGAGAGGAGAATCCTACAATGAGCAGTTCTTC
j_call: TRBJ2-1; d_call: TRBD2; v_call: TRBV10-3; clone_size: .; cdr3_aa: CAIRPGGLNNEQFF; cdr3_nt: TGTGCCATCCGCCCGGGAGGATTAAACAATGAGCAGTTCTTC
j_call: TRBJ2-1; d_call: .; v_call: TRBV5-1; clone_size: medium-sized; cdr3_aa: CASSLQPGLSINEQFF; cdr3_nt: TGCGCCAGCAGCCTTCAACCGGGACTTAGCATCAATGAGCAGTTCTTC
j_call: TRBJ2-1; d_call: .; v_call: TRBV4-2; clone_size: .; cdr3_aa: CASSQSHEQFF; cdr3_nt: TGTGCCAGCAGCCAAAGCCATGAGCAGTTCTTC
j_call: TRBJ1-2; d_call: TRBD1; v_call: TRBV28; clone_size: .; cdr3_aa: CASSQGQGEGYTF; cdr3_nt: TGTGCCAGCAGCCAAGGACAGGGGGAAGGCTACACCTTC
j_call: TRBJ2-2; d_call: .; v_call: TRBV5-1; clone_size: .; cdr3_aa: CASSLRGSRNTGELFF; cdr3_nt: TGCGCCAGCAGCTTGCGAGGGTCTCGAAACACCGGGGAGCTGTTTTTT
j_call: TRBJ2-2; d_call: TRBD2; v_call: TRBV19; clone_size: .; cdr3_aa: CASSVGLAGGVYTGELFF; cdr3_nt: TGTGCCAGTAGTGTGGGACTAGCGGGAGGTGTTTACACCGGGGAGCTGTTTTTT
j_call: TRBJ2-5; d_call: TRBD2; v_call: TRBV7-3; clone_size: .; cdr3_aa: CASRATGTSERETQYF; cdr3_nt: TGTGCCAGCAGAGCAACCGGGACTAGCGAAAGGGAGACCCAGTACTTC
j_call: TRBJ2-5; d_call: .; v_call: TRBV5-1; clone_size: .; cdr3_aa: CASSSNTNREETQYF; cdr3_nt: TGCGCCAGCAGCTCAAACACGAACAGGGAGGAGACCCAGTACTTC
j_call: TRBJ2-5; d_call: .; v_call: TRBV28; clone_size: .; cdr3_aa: CASSSVDRTQYF; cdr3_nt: TGTGCCAGCAGTTCCGTAGATAGGACCCAGTACTTC
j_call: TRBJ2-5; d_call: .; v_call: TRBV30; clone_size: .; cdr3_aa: CASGGGPEGGKTQYF; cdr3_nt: TGTGCCTCAGGAGGTGGGCCAGAGGGAGGAAAGACCCAGTACTTC